The rows below give T cell receptor beta chains drawn from one sample of a study of cytomegalovirus exposure and HLA in healthy donors. Clones were sequenced by immunoSEQ multiplex PCR, and TCRdb holds only the in-frame ones, with some missing. The table includes approximately 37,000 clones, 75% to 85% detected once. Sequencing used PBMCs. Source of these receptors: a male donor in good health and CMV-seronegative. Both conserved end residues are part of each CDR3. The D gene is left open where the match is weak. Size is omitted from some rows. Given values are once, few, many or a class for expanded clones.

d_call | j_call | v_call | clone_size | cdr3_nt | cdr3_aa
TRBD1 | TRBJ1-2 | TRBV6-1 | once | TGTGCCAGCAGCGAAAGGACAGGCGATGGCTACACCTTC | CASSERTGDGYTF
NA | TRBJ1-1 | TRBV5-1 | once | TGCGCCAGCAGCTTGCGTCTTATGAACACTGAAGCTTTCTTT | CASSLRLMNTEAFF
TRBD2 | TRBJ2-3 | TRBV10-3 | NA | TGTGCCATCAGTGAGTCTCGGTTCGGGCGGGAGTACACAGATACGCAGTATTTT | CAISESRFGREYTDTQYF
TRBD2 | TRBJ2-2 | TRBV5-1 | NA | TGCGCCAGCAGCTTATTTAGTGGACTAGCGAACACCGGGGAGCTGTTTTTT | CASSLFSGLANTGELFF
NA | TRBJ1-2 | TRBV5-1 | NA | TGCGCCAGCAGCTTGGTAACAGGATTCAACTATGGCTACACCTTC | CASSLVTGFNYGYTF
NA | TRBJ1-1 | TRBV7-2 | NA | TGTGCCAGCAGCTTAGCAGGGGCTTACACTGAAGCTTTCTTT | CASSLAGAYTEAFF
NA | TRBJ2-7 | TRBV6-5 | NA | TGTGCCAGCAGTGCCGGGACAAGGTACTACGAGCAGTACTTC | CASSAGTRYYEQYF
NA | TRBJ1-1 | TRBV30 | NA | TGTGCCTGGAGTCGAGATGGCACTGAAGCTTTCTTT | CAWSRDGTEAFF
TRBD2 | TRBJ2-1 | TRBV2 | NA | TGTGCCAGCAGAGGGACTAGCGGGGGGGCAAAAGAGCAGTTCTTC | CASRGTSGGAKEQFF
NA | TRBJ1-1 | TRBV7-9 | few | TGTGCCAGCAGCGAGGGCCCTGAAGCTTTCTTT | CASSEGPEAFF
TRBD1 | TRBJ1-2 | TRBV5-1 | NA | TGCGCCAGCAGGCCCACAGGGGGCGGCAGTGGCTACACCTTC | CASRPTGGGSGYTF
NA | TRBJ2-2 | TRBV29-1 | once | TGCAGCGGCTACAGGAACGCGAACACCGGGGAGCTGTTTTTT | CSGYRNANTGELFF
TRBD1 | TRBJ1-2 | TRBV19 | NA | TGTGCCAGTAGTCAATGGGCCGGGACAGGGCACTATGGCTACACCTTC | CASSQWAGTGHYGYTF
NA | TRBJ2-2 | TRBV18 | NA | TGTGCCAGCTCACCGCAAGGACTTTCGAACACCGGGGAGCTGTTTTTT | CASSPQGLSNTGELFF
NA | TRBJ1-2 | TRBV28 | NA | TGTGCCAGCAGTCCAGGACAGAACTATGGCTACACCTTC | CASSPGQNYGYTF
TRBD1 | TRBJ1-2 | TRBV6-5 | NA | TGTGCCAGCAGTTACTCGGTTACAGGGGGCCGGGATGGCTACACCTTC | CASSYSVTGGRDGYTF
NA | TRBJ1-2 | TRBV6-1 | NA | TGTGCCAGCAGTGAAGCGCTTGGAGGGAGGATTGGCTACACCTTC | CASSEALGGRIGYTF
NA | TRBJ2-3 | TRBV19 | NA | TGTGCCAGTAGTATGCAGGGGTTGGGCACAGATACGCAGTATTTT | CASSMQGLGTDTQYF
TRBD1 | TRBJ1-1 | TRBV9 | NA | TGTGCCAGCAGCGTTTGGGGACAGGGCACTGAAGCTTTCTTT | CASSVWGQGTEAFF
NA | TRBJ2-2 | TRBV4-2 | once | TGTGCCAGCAGCCAAGGCAGGAACACCGGGGAGCTGTTTTTT | CASSQGRNTGELFF
NA | TRBJ2-1 | TRBV4-1 | NA | TGCGCCAGCAGCCAAGAGGCCGGGAGCGGAACCTACAATGAGCAGTTCTTC | CASSQEAGSGTYNEQFF
NA | TRBJ2-3 | TRBV5-4 | NA | TGTGCCAGCAGCTTGCAGGGAAGCACAGATACGCAGTATTTT | CASSLQGSTDTQYF
TRBD1 | TRBJ1-6 | TRBV14 | NA | TGTGCCAGCAGCCAGGCCGACAGGGCGTGGGGATCACCCCTCCACTTT | CASSQADRAWGSPLHF
NA | TRBJ1-1 | TRBV30 | NA | TGTGCCTGGAGCCCCTCGAGGCAGGGGAACACTGAAGCTTTCTTT | CAWSPSRQGNTEAFF
NA | TRBJ1-1 | TRBV6-4 | NA | TGTGCCAGCAGTCGTTTGTTTAATACTGAAGCTTTCTTT | CASSRLFNTEAFF
NA | TRBJ2-1 | TRBV30 | NA | TGTGCCTGGAATGGCAGGGGAAATGAGCAGTTCTTC | CAWNGRGNEQFF
TRBD1 | TRBJ1-5 | TRBV28 | NA | TGTGCCAGCCAAAGCCCGACAGGGCGCAATCAGCCCCAGCATTTT | CASQSPTGRNQPQHF
TRBD2 | TRBJ2-2 | TRBV30 | NA | TGTGCCTGGAGGGCGGGGGACGTAGGGGAGCTGTTTTTT | CAWRAGDVGELFF
TRBD1 | TRBJ2-7 | TRBV28 | once | TGTGCCAGCACCTCACAGGGGCTCGAGCAGTACTTC | CASTSQGLEQYF
NA | TRBJ1-2 | TRBV30 | once | TGTGCCTGGAGTGTAAGCAAGAGCTACACCTTC | CAWSVSKSYTF
NA | TRBJ1-1 | TRBV9 | NA | TGTGCCAGCAGCGTAGGGGCAGGGGATGACACTGAAGCTTTCTTT | CASSVGAGDDTEAFF
TRBD1 | TRBJ1-2 | TRBV29-1 | NA | TGCAGCGTGGGGACAGTCTCCTATGGCTACACCTTC | CSVGTVSYGYTF
TRBD1 | TRBJ1-3 | TRBV6-6 | NA | TGTGCCAGCACCAGGGACAGGTCCTCTGGAAACACCATATATTTT | CASTRDRSSGNTIYF
NA | TRBJ1-1 | TRBV6-5 | NA | TGTGCCAGTTCACAGATGAACACTGAAGCTTTCTTT | CASSQMNTEAFF
NA | TRBJ1-2 | TRBV19 | NA | TGTGCCAGTAGTATCGGGTCTAGCGGCTACACCTTC | CASSIGSSGYTF
NA | TRBJ1-1 | TRBV5-1 | NA | TGCGCCAGCAGCTTGGGACGGGTAATAGATGAAGCTTTCTTT | CASSLGRVIDEAFF
TRBD1 | TRBJ1-5 | TRBV11-2 | NA | TGTGCCAGCAGCTTAGGGACAGGATCTTATCAGCCCCAGCATTTT | CASSLGTGSYQPQHF
NA | TRBJ1-2 | TRBV6-5 | once | TGTGCCAGCAGTGAGGGAGCTAACTATGGCTACACCTTC | CASSEGANYGYTF
TRBD1 | TRBJ1-2 | TRBV4-1 | NA | TGCGCCAGCAGCCGCAGAAGCGGGGGACAGGGTAACTATGGCTACACCTTC | CASSRRSGGQGNYGYTF
NA | TRBJ2-1 | TRBV27 | NA | TGTGCCAGCAGGGAGTACAATGAGCAGTTCTTC | CASREYNEQFF
TRBD2 | TRBJ2-3 | TRBV5-1 | NA | TGCGCCAGCAGCCCGGGACTAGCTACAGATACGCAGTATTTT | CASSPGLATDTQYF
NA | TRBJ2-2 | TRBV5-6 | few | TGTGCCAGCAGCCCAGGGACTGGGGCTTCAGGGGAGCTGTTTTTT | CASSPGTGASGELFF
NA | TRBJ1-1 | TRBV5-6 | NA | TGTGCCAGCAGCTTGAGACTAGCTGAAGCTTTCTTT | CASSLRLAEAFF
NA | TRBJ2-1 | TRBV28 | once | TGTGCCAGCAGTCAGACAGCGAAATACAATGAGCAGTTCTTC | CASSQTAKYNEQFF
TRBD2 | TRBJ2-1 | TRBV27 | NA | TGTGCCAGCAGTTTAACACTAGCGGTAAACAATGAGCAGTTCTTC | CASSLTLAVNNEQFF
TRBD1 | TRBJ1-6 | TRBV7-2 | NA | TGTGCCAGCAGCTTAGTGGGCGGACAGGGGAATAATTCACCCCTCCACTTT | CASSLVGGQGNNSPLHF
NA | TRBJ1-2 | TRBV19 | NA | TGTGCCAGTAGTCCGGGTAGGACTGCGGGGCCCTATGGCTACACCTTC | CASSPGRTAGPYGYTF
NA | TRBJ1-2 | TRBV30 | NA | TGTGCCTGGAGTTCAAGGGGTGAGGATGGCTACACCTTC | CAWSSRGEDGYTF
TRBD2 | TRBJ2-7 | TRBV2 | NA | TGTGCCAGCAGGGGGACTAGCGGGGACAACGAGCAGTACTTC | CASRGTSGDNEQYF
NA | TRBJ1-5 | TRBV6-6 | NA | TGTGCCAGCAGCTGGTCGGCGGATCAGCCCCAGCATTTT | CASSWSADQPQHF
NA | TRBJ1-6 | TRBV6-5 | NA | TGTGCCAGCAGACCTGCAGGCTCCTATAATTCACCCCTCCACTTT | CASRPAGSYNSPLHF
NA | TRBJ1-2 | TRBV29-1 | NA | TGCAGCGTTGAAGATACGGGATTGGAGGGTTATAACTATGGCTACACCTTC | CSVEDTGLEGYNYGYTF
NA | TRBJ2-7 | TRBV6-1 | NA | TGTGCCAGCAGTGAAATGGCAGGGGGGATCTACGAGCAGTACTTC | CASSEMAGGIYEQYF
NA | TRBJ1-1 | TRBV6-6 | NA | TGTGCCAGCAGTAGACAGGCTGAAGCTTTCTTT | CASSRQAEAFF
NA | TRBJ1-5 | TRBV5-6 | NA | TGTGCCAGCAGCTTGGGGGGGGGAACCCCCTACTATCAGCCCCAGCATTTT | CASSLGGGTPYYQPQHF